This passage covers 4 T cell receptor beta chains from one sample sequenced in a study of OX40 agonist ivuxolimab in advanced cancers. TCRdb's table, derived via immunoSEQ multiplex PCR, lists solely in-frame clones and lacks some. This sample yields tens of thousands of clones, of which around 92% are seen a single time; around 11% belongs to the top ten. The sequences come from CD4+ or CD8+ T cells sorted from blood, collected in a trial of the OX40 agonist ivuxolimab. The receptor source for this set is an adult with an advanced solid tumor such as melanoma, head and neck, liver or kidney cancer.

This chain uses TRBV18 with TRBJ2-1; TRBD2 matches at 9 bases. The ends lost 2 bases at V and 6 bases at J; junction bases unmatched: 8. The CDR3 extends over 16 amino acids. Germline CDR1 KGHSH, CDR2 LQKENI. Here the CDR3 reads CASSPGAGGPLNEQFF. In nucleotides, the CDR3 is TGTGCCAGCTCACCAGGGGCGGGAGGGCCGCTCAATGAGCAGTTCTTC.

CDR3 region: CASSYFAGQGGYEQYF. CDR3 in DNA: TGTGCCAGCAGTTACTTCGCGGGACAGGGTGGATACGAGCAGTACTTC. This chain joins TRBV6-5 and TRBJ2-7, with 9 positions matching TRBD1. V gave up 1 base and J gave up 4 bases; unmatched junction bases: 8. Germline V lookup: CDR1 MNHEY, CDR2 SVGAGI. This CDR3 spans 16 amino acids.

The V gene is TRBV11-3, the J gene TRBJ1-1; the D is unclear. The CDR3 runs 14 residues. Germline CDR1 reads SGHNT; CDR2 reads YENEEA. V was shortened by 1 base and J by 5 bases, with 11 bases between the two germline ends. This chain's CDR3 is CASSLGLGRTEAFF. In nucleotides, the CDR3 is TGTGCCAGCAGCTTAGGGCTGGGAAGGACTGAAGCTTTCTTT.

This clone was seen once. V and J are TRBV9 and TRBJ2-6; D may be TRBD2 (5 bases). The CDR3 consists of 16 residues. The ends were cut back, 6 bases at V and 2 bases at J, with 15 bases in the middle. Germline V gene lookup returns CDR1 SGDLS and CDR2 YYNGEE. Written as DNA, the CDR3 is TGTGCCAGCACATTCCCTTTCGGGGCTGGGGCCAACGTCCTGACTTTC. It is translated as CASTFPFGAGANVLTF. The entire variable domain, with the rest obtained from reference TRBV9 and TRBJ2-6, is as follows: DSGVTQTPKHLITATGQRVTLRCSPRSGDLSVYWYQQSLDQGLQFLIQYYNGEERAKGNILERFSAQQFPDLHSELNLSSLELGDSALYFCASTFPFGAGANVLTFGAGSRLTVL.